Listed below are T cell receptor beta chains from one sample, sequenced in a study of Ad26.COV2.S vaccination and SARS-CoV-2 variants. Profiling relied on immunoSEQ multiplex PCR, and the TCRdb table lists in-frame clones only, not all of them. The table shows 300,000 to 450,000 clones, with about 90% occurring only once. The sample here was peripheral blood, taken after recovery from COVID-19. These receptors were collected from a human donor who had recovered from COVID-19. Both conserved end residues are part of each CDR3. Fields, in order: V gene, clone size, J gene, D gene, CDR3 DNA, CDR3 protein. The D gene is left open where the match is weak. The size field is filled for only some rows; it gives once, few, many or a size class.

>TRBV6-5|-|TRBJ2-1|-
TGTGCCAGCAGCCTACAGGGAATTTCTTTTGATGAGCAGTTCTTC
CASSLQGISFDEQFF
>TRBV7-8|-|TRBJ1-4|-
TGTGCCAGCAGCTCGGAAGCAGAAAAACTGTTTTTT
CASSSEAEKLFF
>TRBV2|-|TRBJ1-2|-
TGTGCCAGCAGTGTGAGGACGGATAGGAACTATGGCTACACCTTC
CASSVRTDRNYGYTF
>TRBV7-2|once|TRBJ2-5|TRBD1
TGTGCCAGCAGCCCCCGACAGGGGGGTGCGGAGACCCAGTACTTC
CASSPRQGGAETQYF
>TRBV18|-|TRBJ2-3|-
TGTGCCAGCTCATTAAGGGGACCCAAGAGCACAGATACGCAGTATTTT
CASSLRGPKSTDTQYF
>TRBV9|once|TRBJ1-4|-
TGTGCCAGCAGCTCTGTCGACAGGAGTCCGCAAGAGGGATTGTTTTTT
CASSSVDRSPQEGLFF
>TRBV19|once|TRBJ2-5|TRBD1
TGTGCCAGTAGTACCGGGACAGGGTTGGGAGAGACCCAGTACTTC
CASSTGTGLGETQYF
>TRBV19|-|TRBJ2-1|-
TGTGCCAGTAGTAAGGGTATCTCCTACAATGAGCAGTTCTTC
CASSKGISYNEQFF
>TRBV6-2/TRBV6-3|-|TRBJ1-2|-
TGTGCCAGCAGTTACAATCCTGGCGGTGGCTACACCTTC
CASSYNPGGGYTF
>TRBV5-1|-|TRBJ1-1|-
TGCGCCAGCAGCCTCCAAGGGGGGGCCAAGACTGAAGCTTTCTTT
CASSLQGGAKTEAFF
>TRBV7-7|-|TRBJ2-1|TRBD1
TGTGCCAGCAGCTTAGACGGGACAGGGGGCGATGAGCAGTTCTTC
CASSLDGTGGDEQFF
>TRBV19|-|TRBJ2-1|-
TGTGCCAGTAGTATGGCAACAGGGCTTCGGGCTAATGAGCAGTTCTTC
CASSMATGLRANEQFF
>TRBV6-5|-|TRBJ1-3|-
TGTGCCAGCAGTAAGAGCAGGGCTGGAAACACCATATATTTT
CASSKSRAGNTIYF
>TRBV6-6|-|TRBJ1-3|TRBD1
TGTGCCAGCAGTCCGACAGGGGGATATGGAAACACCATATATTTT
CASSPTGGYGNTIYF
>TRBV6-5|-|TRBJ2-1|-
TGTGCCAGCAGAGGACCTGGAGTCTACAATGAGCAGTTCTTC
CASRGPGVYNEQFF
>TRBV11-2|-|TRBJ2-7|TRBD1
TGTGCCAGCAGTTCTACCGGGACAGACCCCTACGAGCAGTACTTC
CASSSTGTDPYEQYF
>TRBV5-1|-|TRBJ2-1|TRBD2
TGCGCCAGCAGCTGGGAGCGGGGCCGGACGTTCTTC
CASSWERGRTFF
>TRBV2|-|TRBJ1-2|-
TGTGCCAGCAGTGACAGGGGAATTCCATCTAACTATGGCTACACCTTC
CASSDRGIPSNYGYTF
>TRBV5-4|-|TRBJ2-6|-
TGTGCCAGCCTTTCTACCCTTTCTGGGGCCAACGTCCTGACTTTC
CASLSTLSGANVLTF
>TRBV10-3|-|TRBJ2-2|TRBD1
TGTGCCATCAGTGAGACTGGACAGGGGGTGGGCACCGGGGAGCTGTTTTTT
CAISETGQGVGTGELFF
>TRBV7-3|-|TRBJ2-2|-
TGTGCCAGCAGCTTAAGAGCCGGGGAGCTGTTTTTT
CASSLRAGELFF
>TRBV9|-|TRBJ1-6|TRBD1
TGTGCCAGCAGCACCGGGACAGGAGGGGGCATGGGTAATTCACCCCTCCACTTT
CASSTGTGGGMGNSPLHF
>TRBV4-1|-|TRBJ1-2|TRBD1
TGCGCCAGCAGCCAAGTGGCACAGGGGGGCGGCTACACCTTC
CASSQVAQGGGYTF
>TRBV6-6|-|TRBJ1-6|-
TGTGCCAGCAGTAATTCTAAGGGGGACCCGAGTTCACCCCTCCACTTT
CASSNSKGDPSSPLHF
>TRBV12-3/TRBV12-4|-|TRBJ1-1|-
TGTGCCAGCAGTTCAGGGGCGCTGGAAGCTTTCTTT
CASSSGALEAFF
>TRBV3-1/TRBV3-2|-|TRBJ2-5|TRBD2
TGTGCCAGCAGCCAAGAACTAGCGGGGGGGCGAGAGACCCAGTACTTC
CASSQELAGGRETQYF
>TRBV6-5|-|TRBJ1-5|-
TGTGCCAGCGAGGTACTCCTGGGAAGCAATCAGCCCCAGCATTTT
CASEVLLGSNQPQHF
>TRBV13|-|TRBJ1-3|-
TGTGCCAGCAGCTTAGCCGAGGACCGAAACACCATATATTTT
CASSLAEDRNTIYF
>TRBV13|-|TRBJ2-1|-
TGTGCCAGCAGCTTAGTACGAGGGGTATACGAGCAGTTCTTC
CASSLVRGVYEQFF
>TRBV4-3|-|TRBJ2-3|-
TGCGCCAGCAGCCAGTATCAGGGGGGGGCCGGAGATACGCAGTATTTT
CASSQYQGGAGDTQYF
>TRBV6-6|-|TRBJ1-4|TRBD1
TGTGCCAGCAGTTACGGGACAGGGGGCAGTGAAAAACTGTTTTTT
CASSYGTGGSEKLFF
>TRBV9|-|TRBJ1-3|-
TGTGCCAGCAGCGTAGTAGCCTCTGGAAACACCATATATTTT
CASSVVASGNTIYF
>TRBV7-3|-|TRBJ1-1|-
TGTGCCAGCAGCTTAAAAGGGGATTGGAACACTGAAGCTTTCTTT
CASSLKGDWNTEAFF
>TRBV9|-|TRBJ2-7|TRBD1
TGTGCCAGCAGCGCCGGAGCCGGGACAGGGGGTTTCAACGAGCAGTACTTC
CASSAGAGTGGFNEQYF
>TRBV18|-|TRBJ2-5|-
TGTGCCAGCTCACCGACTAGGATCGAGGAGACCCAGTACTTC
CASSPTRIEETQYF
>TRBV11-2|-|TRBJ2-7|TRBD1
TGTGCCAGCAGCTTCCGGGACAGGGGCTACGAGCAGTACTTC
CASSFRDRGYEQYF
>TRBV5-4|-|TRBJ2-5|TRBD2
TGTGCCAGCAGCCCCCGGGCTAGCGGGGCAGAGACCCAGTACTTC
CASSPRASGAETQYF
>TRBV29-1|-|TRBJ1-2|TRBD1
TGCAGCGTTGAAGATCGGATCGACAGGGGCCCCTATGGCTACACCTTC
CSVEDRIDRGPYGYTF
>TRBV5-1|-|TRBJ1-4|TRBD1
TGCGCCAGCAGCCTCTCAGGGGGCGCCAATGAAAAACTGTTTTTT
CASSLSGGANEKLFF
>TRBV9|-|TRBJ2-5|-
TGTGCCAGCAGCGTAGGTTTCCTCCAAGAGACCCAGTACTTC
CASSVGFLQETQYF
>TRBV7-7|-|TRBJ2-5|-
TGTGCTAGCAGCTCCGTGCAGGGAAGTGAGACCCAGTACTTC
CASSSVQGSETQYF
>TRBV10-3|-|TRBJ2-2|TRBD2
TGTGCCATCAGTGGGTTCTCTAGCGGGAGAAACACCGGGGAGCTGTTTTTT
CAISGFSSGRNTGELFF
>TRBV27|-|TRBJ1-2|-
TGTGCCAGCAGCCCGACGGACAGTTCTAACTATGGCTACACCTTC
CASSPTDSSNYGYTF
>TRBV6-2/TRBV6-3|-|TRBJ1-2|TRBD1
TGTGCCAGCAGTTCAACCCGGGACAGGGCAAACTATGGCTACACCTTC
CASSSTRDRANYGYTF
>TRBV7-9|-|TRBJ1-1|-
TGTGCCAGCAGCTTGGGGGGAGGTGGGAACACTGAAGCTTTCTTT
CASSLGGGGNTEAFF
>TRBV6-6|-|TRBJ1-2|TRBD1
TGTGCCAGCAGTTTGGGACAGGGGAACTATGGCTACACCTTC
CASSLGQGNYGYTF
>TRBV6-9|-|TRBJ2-3|-
TGTGCCAGCAGTTATGATACCCCCACAGATACGCAGTATTTT
CASSYDTPTDTQYF
>TRBV27|-|TRBJ1-1|-
TGTGCCAGCAGTGGGGGAGGCGTGAACGCTTTCTTT
CASSGGGVNAFF
>TRBV6-5|-|TRBJ2-7|TRBD1
TGTGCCAGCGGGGACAGCCAGTGGGAGCAGTACTTC
CASGDSQWEQYF
>TRBV6-5|-|TRBJ2-5|TRBD2
TGTGCCAGCAGGGGTAGCGGGGGCCACCAAGAGACCCAGTACTTC
CASRGSGGHQETQYF